This paragraph reports one T cell receptor beta chain. Participants, about 18 to 90 years old, spanned around 25 US areas. Two negative PCRs, clearance, or symptom resolution had been documented for recovered Cohort 3 donors. V was cut by 3 bases and J by 5 bases, with 8 bases left in between. The germline V gene encodes CDR1 MDHEN and CDR2 SYDVKM. This CDR3 is built from 12 residues. The data are from a study of blood T cell repertoires in COVID-19. The wider study: In each case, the material was cDNA or gDNA derived from T cells, B-cell-depleted T cells, or PBMCs.

TCRdb's copy holds only in-frame clones and misses some; the assay was immunoSEQ multiplex PCR. Counted here are 250,000 or so clones, roughly 91% occurring once; the ten biggest clones make up over 7.5%. The specimen was PBMCs or T cells enriched from blood (not recorded which). The origin of this receptor is a man between 35 and 55 years old who had recovered from COVID-19. The rearrangement links TRBV28 to TRBJ2-7; no firm D call. CDR3 protein: CASSFTPHEQYF. For the CDR3, the DNA is TGTGCCAGCAGTTTTACTCCCCACGAGCAGTACTTC.